A selection of T cell receptor beta chains follows, all from one sample in a study of T cells expressing NK-cell markers. With the 5' RACE reads reprocessed, TCRdb shows one record per CDR3 protein and no DNA. The sample totals 25,000 to 35,000 distinct CDR3 sequences; its top ten clones hold roughly three fifths. Material: blood T cells: a sorted CD56 or NKG2C T cell subset, CD4+ or CD8+ T cells, or bulk PBMC T cells (not recorded which). The receptors were gathered from a woman between 18 and 69 years old in good health. The CDR3 runs from the conserved cysteine through the conserved F or W.

CDR3 length	V gene	J gene	CDR3 protein
18	TRBV11-1	TRBJ2-3	CASSLGPLAGGPIDTQYF
18	TRBV5-1	TRBJ2-1	CASSLRGLAGAKNNEQFF
18	TRBV27	TRBJ1-5	CASSSLVGQGNPNQPQHF
12	TRBV29-1	TRBJ2-1	CSGTGGTDEQFF
14	TRBV28	TRBJ2-1	CASSPTDLGNEQFF
13	TRBV4-1	TRBJ2-7	CASSQTSLYEQYF
15	TRBV4-1	TRBJ2-7	CASSQDGTGYYEQYF
20	TRBV12-3/TRBV12-4	TRBJ2-3	CASSFYWTGLAGEGADTQYF
15	TRBV3-1	TRBJ1-1	CASSPSGGANTEAFF
15	TRBV6-2/TRBV6-3	TRBJ2-5	CASSFPRAEQETQYF
15	TRBV6-5	TRBJ2-1	CASSYAGFEYNEQFF
13	TRBV2	TRBJ2-1	CASGGLAVNEQFF
14	TRBV3-1	TRBJ1-1	CASSQDTLNTEAFF
14	TRBV28	TRBJ1-6	CASSLSGVGSPLHF
15	TRBV6-1	TRBJ2-7	CASSEVGLGSYEQYF
14	TRBV6-1	TRBJ1-1	CASSGRGMNTEAFF
14	TRBV5-1	TRBJ2-7	CASSSGTLTYEQYF
12	TRBV13	TRBJ2-1	CASSFSYNEQFF
14	TRBV4-1	TRBJ2-5	CASSQESAEETQYF
16	TRBV12-3/TRBV12-4	TRBJ1-4	CASNPGPGQTNEKLFF
18	TRBV12-3/TRBV12-4	TRBJ1-1	CASSFFVWGGTRVSEAFF
14	TRBV9	TRBJ1-2	CASSSRAGDYGYTF
14	TRBV5-1	TRBJ2-7	CASSLGSQQYEQYF
14	TRBV29-1	TRBJ2-1	CSGFGAGDGNEQFF
15	TRBV5-5	TRBJ2-7	CASSLDLAVPYEQYF
14	TRBV5-1	TRBJ2-2	CASTEGANTGELFF
18	TRBV6-5	TRBJ2-1	CASSFKPGLAVLYNEQFF
13	TRBV5-1	TRBJ2-7	CASSLGLNYEQYF
13	TRBV5-1	TRBJ2-1	CASSLRGWDEQFF
16	TRBV28	TRBJ2-5	CASSGEGGGRRETQYF
17	TRBV13	TRBJ2-1	CASSLVFGLAGFNEQFF
13	TRBV5-6	TRBJ1-2	CASSIGNSRGYTF
15	TRBV5-1	TRBJ1-2	CASSLTGGSVYGYTF
12	TRBV21-1	TRBJ1-5	CADSGDNQPQHF
14	TRBV9	TRBJ2-3	CASSFQRFTDTQYF
13	TRBV20-1	TRBJ2-5	CSARIRGFETQYF
16	TRBV4-1	TRBJ2-7	CASSPGSGTGYDEQYF
13	TRBV6-4	TRBJ2-7	CASSDGSSYEQYF
15	TRBV5-1	TRBJ2-7	CASSLVAGGIYEQYF
17	TRBV4-1	TRBJ2-3	CASSQLGGGLSGDTQYF
15	TRBV4-1	TRBJ1-5	CASSVGIYSNQPQHF
16	TRBV4-1	TRBJ2-1	CASSPGRGLAFNEQFF
12	TRBV9	TRBJ1-1	CASSVPGTEAFF
14	TRBV5-1	TRBJ1-1	CASGPTAGGAEAFF
15	TRBV7-9	TRBJ2-5	CASSTSGTTRGTQYF
11	TRBV20-1	TRBJ1-2	CSANTGYGYTF